This record concerns one T cell receptor (beta chain) sequence. Its antigen is unknown. Sequencing was at deep level. The data were produced by immunoSEQ multiplex PCR, yet TCRdb's version contains in-frame clones alone and is incomplete. Found here are roughly 2,000,000 clones, about 93% of them singletons; the top ten hold about 1.6%. These data come from a study of shared clonotypes between healthy human individuals. Naive CD8 isolation took CD45RO-negative cells positively selected for CCR7 and excluded terminally differentiated effector memory CD45RA+ cells. All of the donors resided in Nashville, Tennessee, and each was a Caucasian adult. The V and J ends lost 6 bases and 4 bases respectively, with 18 bases between them. CDR1 and CDR2 (germline): SGHVS, FNYEAQ. The CDR3 length is 15 residues. Study observations and caveats: A small donor pool kept down the genetic and exposure-history diversity that was represented. A handful of donors held 4.5% to 5% of naive CD4 clonotypes in common.

Sequenced: naive CD8+ T cells from PBMCs. The chain employs TRBV7-6 and TRBJ1-1; the D is unclear. The receptor comes from a man aged 18 to 30 in good health. Some clones in this sample may be carry-over from other donors' samples. The chain's CDR3 is CASRPREGVGTEAFF. In DNA, the CDR3 is TGTGCCAGCAGACCTAGGGAAGGTGTCGGCACTGAAGCTTTCTTT.